This T cell receptor (beta chain) comes out of a study of neurological immune-mediated disorders. This clonotype was seen repeatedly, ten times or more. TCRdb fed the 5' RACE reads into MiXCR, producing one record per CDR3 protein. Of 55,000 to 75,000 distinct CDR3 sequences in the sample, 2% to 2.5% were seen once. CDR3 length: 15 residues. The ends were cut back, 4 bases at V and 5 bases at J, with 17 bases in the middle. The TCR originated in a man aged 50 to 59 with multiple sclerosis. The gene calls are TRBV12-3 or TRBV12-4 and TRBJ1-2; D uncertain. The sample taken for sequencing was PBMCs. The CDR3 region is CASSSGRRVWYGYTF. Written as DNA, the CDR3 is TGTGCCAGCAGTTCTGGAAGGAGGGTCTGGTATGGCTACACCTTC.